The 28 T cell receptor beta chains presented below share a single source sample, sequenced in a study of cytomegalovirus exposure and HLA in healthy donors. With 60 Vbeta and 13 Jbeta primers, the PCR was carried out. This table comes from immunoSEQ multiplex PCR, and its TCRdb copy is limited to in-frame clones, with some not included. The sample holds over 100,000 clones, approximately 77% seen once. Sequencing was carried out using PBMCs. All receptors come from a woman in her 40s in good health and CMV-seronegative.

The chain is built from TRBV6-5 and TRBJ2-7; a possible D gene is TRBD1 (6 bases). The CDR3 is 13 amino acids. V lost 6 bases, J lost 5 bases, and 14 bases lay in between. The germline V gene encodes CDR1 MNHEY and CDR2 SVGAGI. The CDR3 DNA reads as TGTGCCAGCAGCCTAAGGGGGTACAACGAGCAGTACTTC. Translation: CASSLRGYNEQYF.

This clone was found once. This rearrangement joins TRBV19 to TRBJ1-1; TRBD1 aligns across 12 bases. J gave up 1 base and V 8 bases, and 17 bases lay outside the gene matches. CDR1 is LNHDA and CDR2 is SQIVND in the germline V gene (reference sequence). CDR3 size: 19 residues. The CDR3 DNA follows: TGTGCCAGTGTCTCCCGGGGACAGGGGGCGTACGGACGGAACACTGAAGCTTTCTTT. This encodes CASVSRGQGAYGRNTEAFF.

The chain carries TRBV7-9 and TRBJ1-1, with D maybe TRBD1 (5 bases). The CDR3 is made up of 15 amino acids. The germline V and J ends were trimmed by 6 bases and 1 base, with 15 bases remaining between them. CDR1 is SEHNR, CDR2 FQNEAQ, per germline (reference sequence). The DNA of the CDR3 is TGTGCCAGCAGTTCTACGGCAGGGCGGAACACTGAAGCTTTCTTT. This translates into CASSSTAGRNTEAFF.

This chain connects TRBV19 to TRBJ1-3, with 10 bases matching TRBD1. The CDR3 runs 17 residues. The J segment lost 0 bases and the V segment lost 4 bases, leaving 6 bases of the junction unmatched. The V gene's germline CDR1 is LNHDA and CDR2 SQIVND (reference sequence). The chain's CDR3 is CASSSTGQGSSGNTIYF. DNA for the CDR3: TGTGCCAGTAGTAGTACGGGACAGGGGAGCTCTGGAAACACCATATATTTT.

V and J are TRBV7-2 and TRBJ1-2, with TRBD1 as a possible D gene (6 bases). V lost 4 bases and J 5 bases, leaving 23 bases between the germline ends. This CDR3 spans 17 amino acids. Per the germline V gene, CDR1 is SGHTA and CDR2 is FQGNSA. CDR3 sequence reads: CASSSGILGTLLYGYTF. CDR3 DNA sequence: TGTGCCAGCAGCTCCGGAATACTCGGGACACTCCTTTATGGCTACACCTTC.

The chain joins TRBV5-5 to TRBJ1-1; 9 bases agree with TRBD1. The CDR3 is 14 amino acids. Germline V lookup: CDR1 SGHKS, CDR2 YYEKEE (reference sequence). V lost 4 bases to trimming and J lost 7 bases; unmatched junction nucleotides: 8. CDR3 sequence reads: CASSISRDRDEAFF. CDR3 bases: TGTGCCAGCAGCATTTCCCGGGACAGGGATGAAGCTTTCTTT.

The chain has TRBV28 and TRBJ2-3, with a possible D match to TRBD1 (8 bases). CDR1 is MDHEN, CDR2 SYDVKM, per germline. V lost 4 bases and J lost 3, with 14 bases in between. This CDR3 comprises 15 residues. CDR3 nucleotides: TGTGCCAGCAGTTCCGGACAGGGACTAACAGATACGCAGTATTTT. Residues: CASSSGQGLTDTQYF.

This clone occurred once. This chain links TRBV2 with TRBJ1-2, with 9 positions matching TRBD1. The trim removed 5 bases at V and 6 bases at J, leaving 10 bases unmatched. Germline V gene sequence: CDR1 SNHLY, CDR2 FYNNEI. This CDR3 is built from 15 residues. This CDR3 reads CASSRGQGPRDGYTF. The CDR3 DNA reads TGTGCCAGCAGTAGAGGACAGGGGCCCCGAGATGGCTACACCTTC.

The chain recombines TRBV7-9 with TRBJ2-3, with TRBD2 matching over 9 bases. The V and J ends lost 0 bases and 3 bases, in that order; junction bases with no gene match: 7. CDR1 SEHNR and CDR2 FQNEAQ come from the germline V gene (reference sequence). The CDR3 consists of 17 residues. The CDR3 is CASSLASAGGLTDTQYF. The CDR3 nucleotides read TGTGCCAGCAGCTTAGCTTCGGCGGGGGGGCTGACAGATACGCAGTATTTT.

The chain uses TRBV18 and TRBJ1-1, with TRBD1 as a possible D gene (6 bases). The CDR3 is 15 amino acids. CDR1 is KGHSH and CDR2 is LQKENI in the germline V gene. The ends were cut back, 2 bases at V and 3 bases at J, with 13 bases in the middle. This CDR3 is CASSPRGGGDTEAFF. The CDR3 coding sequence is TGTGCCAGCTCACCAAGGGGAGGGGGTGACACTGAAGCTTTCTTT.

The V call is TRBV27, the J call TRBJ2-7, with D maybe TRBD2 (5 bases). V was pared by 9 bases and J by 3 bases, with 9 bases between. Germline CDR1 reads MNHEY; CDR2 reads SMNVEV (reference sequence). The CDR3 runs to 11 residues. The CDR3 DNA reads as TGTGCCAGTAACAGCGGCTACGAGCAGTACTTC. Residues: CASNSGYEQYF.

This chain connects TRBV6-5 to TRBJ2-1, with D possibly TRBD1 on 6 matching bases. The ends were cut back, 1 base at V and 10 bases at J, with 14 bases in the middle. CDR3 length: 14 amino acids. The germline V gene has CDR1 MNHEY and CDR2 SVGAGI. The CDR3 region has the DNA TGTGCCAGCAGTTACTACGGGGCAGGGGACGAGCAGTTCTTC. Amino acid sequence: CASSYYGAGDEQFF.

The V gene is TRBV29-1, the J gene TRBJ2-3; 8 positions match TRBD1. The CDR3 extends over 14 amino acids. CDR1 and CDR2 (germline): SQVTM, ANQGSEA. The junction had 4 bases not matched to a gene; V was cut back by 5 bases and J by 0 bases. The DNA for the CDR3 is TGCAGCGTTAGGACAGGGCTTAGCACAGATACGCAGTATTTT. As protein: CSVRTGLSTDTQYF.

Ten or more counts support this clone. The chain recombines TRBV18 with TRBJ1-3; unclear D gene. This CDR3 spans 14 amino acids. Germline values: CDR1 KGHSH, CDR2 LQKENI. V was shortened by 3 bases and J by 0 bases, with 6 bases between the two germline ends. The CDR3 loop is CASSPESSGNTIYF. The CDR3 coding sequence is TGTGCCAGCTCACCTGAGAGCTCTGGAAACACCATATATTTT.

This rearrangement joins TRBV5-1 to TRBJ2-3; D is ambiguous. The CDR3 consists of 12 residues. CDR1 and CDR2 from the germline V gene are SGHRS and YFSETQ. Trimming left V 5 bases short and J 4 bases short, with 8 bases between. The CDR3 DNA is TGCGCCAGCAGTCTGGCCGCAGATACGCAGTATTTT. Translating gives CASSLAADTQYF.

The J gene is TRBJ1-1, the V gene TRBV6-1; weak D call: TRBD1 (6 bases). The CDR3 sequence is 15 residues long. Per the germline V gene, CDR1 is MNHNS and CDR2 is SASEGT. The germline V and J ends were trimmed by 2 bases and 8 bases, with 18 bases remaining between them. CDR3 amino acids: CASSESGAALAEAFF. The DNA of the CDR3 is TGTGCCAGCAGTGAATCAGGGGCGGCTCTCGCAGAAGCTTTCTTT.

The table lists this clone with a count of one. This sequence joins TRBV27 and TRBJ2-7, with TRBD2 matching 12 bases. Germline V lookup: CDR1 MNHEY, CDR2 SMNVEV (reference sequence). V lost 8 bases and J lost 3; bases outside the gene matches: 5. The CDR3 contains 14 residues. In DNA form, the CDR3 reads TGTGCCAGCCGATGGACTAGCGGGGACTACGAGCAGTACTTC. Residues: CASRWTSGDYEQYF.

J is TRBJ1-2 and V is TRBV5-1; D might be TRBD1 (5 bases). Per germline, CDR1 SGHRS and CDR2 YFSETQ. V was clipped by 5 bases and J by 12 bases, with 20 bases between them. The CDR3 spans 13 residues. CDR3 region: CASRLLQETLNTF. The CDR3 DNA sequence: TGCGCCAGCAGATTGTTACAGGAAACGCTGAACACCTTC.

The chain combines TRBV28 with TRBJ1-5; a possible D gene is TRBD1 (6 bases). Germline lookup yields CDR1 MDHEN and CDR2 SYDVKM. Between the trimmed V and J ends, which lost 7 bases and 1 base, there was a span of 14 bases. The CDR3 runs to 15 residues. CDR3 DNA: TGTGCCAGCACCCAAGGGGGTAGGAGCAATCAGCCCCAGCATTTT. It codes for CASTQGGRSNQPQHF.

Regarding this clone: Germline is not matched at one junction end, which may reflect a read error. The chain joins TRBV9 to TRBJ1-2; 8 bases map to TRBD1. Germline V gene data show CDR1 as SGDLS and CDR2 as YYNGEE. There are 16 residues in the CDR3. CDR3 coding DNA: TGTGCCAGCAGCGTGGGACAGGTTACTTATAGGCCGGGATTATCCTTC. This translates into CASSVGQVTYRPGLSF.

The chain recombines TRBV28 with TRBJ1-5; TRBD1 aligns across 9 bases. The junction had 10 bases not matched to a gene; V was cut back by 1 base and J by 6 bases. The germline V gene has CDR1 MDHEN and CDR2 SYDVKM. This CDR3 spans 17 amino acids. For the CDR3, the DNA is TGTGCCAGCAGTTTATCACTACTGGGGACAGGGTCTCAGCCCCAGCATTTT. This encodes CASSLSLLGTGSQPQHF.

This rearrangement joins TRBV7-8 to TRBJ1-2, with D perhaps TRBD1 (5 bases). V lost 5 bases and J 4 bases, leaving 20 bases between the germline ends. Germline CDR1 and CDR2: SGHVS and FQNEAQ. This CDR3 has 16 amino acids. The chain's CDR3 is CASSPQTVASIYGYTF. CDR3 coding DNA: TGTGCCAGCAGCCCTCAGACAGTCGCTTCGATCTATGGCTACACCTTC.

This clone was observed a few times. Other DNA sequences in this specimen translate into the identical CDR3. The chain uses TRBV5-1 and TRBJ1-4; 8 nucleotides line up with TRBD1. The CDR3 totals 17 residues. Germline CDR1 reads SGHRS; CDR2 reads YFSETQ. The V gene end was trimmed by 0 bases and the J gene end by 0 bases; junction bases not matched to a gene: 4. This chain's CDR3 is CASSLGGTGATNEKLFF. The DNA for the CDR3 is TGCGCCAGCAGCTTGGGAGGGACAGGAGCAACTAATGAAAAACTGTTTTTT.

The chain uses TRBV5-6 and TRBJ1-1; the match to TRBD1 covers 7 bases. The CDR3 has 16 residues. V lost 0 bases, J lost 0 bases, and 5 bases stayed unmatched. The germline CDR1 and CDR2 sequences are SGHDT and YYEEEE. CDR3 residues: CASSLGQGGMNTEAFF. The CDR3 region has the DNA TGTGCCAGCAGCTTGGGACAGGGCGGAATGAACACTGAAGCTTTCTTT.

In its sample, this clone was seen a few times. The chain has TRBV28 and TRBJ2-7; 7 bases match TRBD1. Losses at the gene ends were 5 bases for V and 2 bases for J; bases not matched to a gene: 3. Germline V gene data show CDR1 as MDHEN and CDR2 as SYDVKM. The CDR3 is 13 residues long. CDR3 sequence (DNA): TGTGCCAGCAGTGTTGGACAGGCCTACGAGCAGTACTTC. This codes for CASSVGQAYEQYF. The full variable domain, in which reference TRBV28 and TRBJ2-7 provide the parts outside the CDR3, is DVKVTQSSRYLVKRTGEKVFLECVQDMDHENMFWYRQDPGLGLRLIYFSYDVKMKEKGDIPEGYSVSREKKERFSLILESASTNQTSMYLCASSVGQAYEQYFGPGTRLTVT.

This chain links TRBV4-2 with TRBJ1-2; D perhaps matches TRBD1 (5 bases). Germline V CDR1 and CDR2: LGHNA, YNFKEQ. The CDR3 runs to 15 residues. Trimming removed 1 base from V and 4 bases from J, with 13 bases in between. CDR3 DNA: TGTGCCAGCAGCCAAGTCCTAGGGGCTGGCTATGGCTACACCTTC. Translated, it gives CASSQVLGAGYGYTF.

The V call is TRBV29-1, the J call TRBJ2-7; 8 bases align to TRBD2. The CDR3 spans 15 residues. CDR1 is SQVTM, CDR2 ANQGSEA, per germline. V lost 0 bases, J lost 0 bases, and 4 bases stayed unmatched. CDR3 sequence reads: CSVEDRGGPSYEQYF. In DNA form, the CDR3 reads TGCAGCGTTGAAGATCGGGGGGGGCCCTCCTACGAGCAGTACTTC.

This sequence joins TRBV27 and TRBJ1-6, with D uncertain. The CDR3 totals 14 residues. Trimming took off 3 bases at V and 4 bases at J, with 7 bases between the two ends. Germline-derived CDR1 and CDR2 are MNHEY and SMNVEV (reference sequence). DNA for the CDR3: TGTGCCAGCAGTTTGAGAAATTATAATTCACCCCTCCACTTT. Protein product: CASSLRNYNSPLHF.